Below, 21 T cell receptor beta chains from the same sample are listed, as sequenced in a study of blood T cell repertoires in COVID-19. TCRdb's copy holds only in-frame clones and misses some; the assay was immunoSEQ multiplex PCR. Altogether about 280,000 clones are present, 90% being singletons, with the ten largest covering about 1.7%. Sequencing was performed on PBMCs or T cells enriched from blood (not recorded which). The source of these receptors is a woman younger than 30 with acute COVID-19.

The chain recombines TRBV4-2 with TRBJ2-2; 10 positions match TRBD2. The CDR3 extends over 18 amino acids. Germline V CDR1 and CDR2: LGHNA, YNFKEQ. J lost 0 bases, V lost 1 base, and 5 bases had no gene match. CDR3 in amino acids: CASSQGLAGVTNTGELFF. The CDR3 nucleotides read TGTGCCAGCAGCCAAGGGCTAGCGGGAGTTACGAACACCGGGGAGCTGTTTTTT.

This clone was found a few times. The chain has TRBV15 and TRBJ2-2; 8 bases fit TRBD2. The CDR3 covers 16 residues. With V trimmed by 6 bases and J by 0 bases, 6 bases remained unmatched. CDR1 LNHNV and CDR2 YYDKDF come from the germline V gene (reference sequence). The CDR3 region has the DNA TGTGCCACCAGACGATATAGCGGGGCGAACACCGGGGAGCTGTTTTTT. Its protein is CATRRYSGANTGELFF.

This clone appeared once. The chain carries TRBV18 and TRBJ1-5; possibly TRBD1 for D (6 bases). V dropped 3 bases and J dropped 2 bases, with 8 bases sitting between them. This CDR3 region has 14 residues. CDR1 is KGHSH and CDR2 is LQKENI in the germline V gene. The CDR3: CASSPDRGNQPQHF. CDR3 DNA sequence: TGTGCCAGCTCACCGGACAGAGGCAATCAGCCCCAGCATTTT.

This clone was counted a few times. The V call is TRBV28, the J call TRBJ2-7; TRBD2 matches 15 bases. V lost 6 bases, J lost 4 bases, and 10 bases stayed unmatched. The CDR3 is 17 residues long. CDR1 is MDHEN, CDR2 SYDVKM, per germline. CDR3: CASRIRTSGRARYEQYF. The DNA of the CDR3 is TGTGCCAGCAGAATCCGGACTAGCGGGAGGGCCCGATACGAGCAGTACTTC.

The J gene is TRBJ1-6, the V gene TRBV5-4; TRBD1 might be the D (5 bases). The CDR3 loop spans 14 amino acids. Trimming cost V 3 bases and J 6 bases, with 10 bases left between them. Germline CDR1 and CDR2: SGHNT and YYREEE (reference sequence). In DNA form, the CDR3 reads TGTGCCAGCAGCTACGGCGGGGGTAATTCACCCCTCCACTTT. Amino acids: CASSYGGGNSPLHF. The variable domain in full, completed from reference TRBV5-4 and TRBJ1-6, reads ETGVTQSPTHLIKTRGQQVTLRCSSQSGHNTVSWYQQALGQGPQFIFQYYREEENGRGNFPPRFSGLQFPNYSSELNVNALELDDSALYLCASSYGGGNSPLHFGNGTRLTVT.

The rearrangement uses TRBV7-9 and TRBJ1-1; no clear D gene. Per the germline V gene, CDR1 is SEHNR and CDR2 is FQNEAQ (reference sequence). Trimming stripped 1 base from V and 0 bases from J, with 9 bases between. The CDR3 is 15 residues long. CDR3 DNA: TGTGCCAGCAGCTTAGGCAATCCTATGAACACTGAAGCTTTCTTT. Its translation: CASSLGNPMNTEAFF.

The V call is TRBV30, the J call TRBJ2-1, with D possibly TRBD1 on 5 matching bases. Trimming shortened V by 0 bases and J by 4 bases, and 13 bases separated the two germline ends. Per the germline V gene, CDR1 is GTSNPN and CDR2 is SVGIG (reference sequence). The CDR3 length is 15 residues. CDR3 nucleotides: TGTGCCTGGAGTGTACAGGCAGCAACTTACAATGAGCAGTTCTTC. Amino acids: CAWSVQAATYNEQFF.

CDR3 amino acids: CASRGGYYEQYF. DNA for the CDR3: TGTGCCAGCAGGGGAGGGTACTACGAGCAGTACTTC. The V gene is TRBV27, the J gene TRBJ2-7; 7 bases line up with TRBD2. There are 12 residues in the CDR3. The junction had 2 bases not matched to a gene; V was cut back by 6 bases and J by 3 bases. Germline V lookup: CDR1 MNHEY, CDR2 SMNVEV (reference sequence).

The rearrangement joins TRBV19 to TRBJ2-7; D is perhaps TRBD2 (5 bases). Per the germline V gene, CDR1 is LNHDA and CDR2 is SQIVND (reference sequence). The length of the CDR3 is 15 residues. V was cut by 4 bases and J by 7 bases, with 20 bases left in between. The CDR3: CASSTPLAGSGEQYF. CDR3 nucleotide sequence: TGTGCCAGTAGTACCCCCCTAGCTGGATCTGGTGAGCAGTACTTC.

This chain joins TRBV27 and TRBJ2-1; D remains ambiguous. The CDR3 totals 12 residues. V dropped 10 bases and J dropped 6 bases, with 13 bases sitting between them. Per the germline V gene, CDR1 is MNHEY and CDR2 is SMNVEV (reference sequence). The CDR3: CATRRPGNEQFF. For the CDR3, the DNA is TGTGCCACCAGGCGGCCGGGCAATGAGCAGTTCTTC.

The rearrangement joins TRBV5-4 to TRBJ2-3; 7 bases map to TRBD1. The germline CDR1 and CDR2 sequences are SGHNT and YYREEE (reference sequence). CDR3 length: 16 residues. Trimming cost V 4 bases and J 0 bases; bases outside gene matches: 8. DNA of the CDR3: TGTGCCAGCAGCGCGGTAGGGGACAGCAGCACAGATACGCAGTATTTT. Protein: CASSAVGDSSTDTQYF. Using reference TRBV5-4 and TRBJ2-3 for the parts outside the CDR3, the full variable domain is ETGVTQSPTHLIKTRGQQVTLRCSSQSGHNTVSWYQQALGQGPQFIFQYYREEENGRGNFPPRFSGLQFPNYSSELNVNALELDDSALYLCASSAVGDSSTDTQYFGPGTRLTVL.

The rearrangement uses TRBV29-1 and TRBJ2-4; D perhaps matches TRBD1 (6 bases). The germline CDR1 and CDR2 sequences are SQVTM and ANQGSEA. The CDR3 is 13 residues long. Trimming removed 7 bases at V and 0 bases at J, with 10 bases between. This CDR3 is CSAGTLAKNIQYF. As DNA, the CDR3 is TGCAGCGCCGGGACACTAGCCAAAAACATTCAGTACTTC. Looking up the rest from reference TRBV29-1 and TRBJ2-4 gives the full variable domain: SAVISQKPSRDICQRGTSLTIQCQVDSQVTMMFWYRQQPGQSLTLIATANQGSEATYESGFVIDKFPISRPNLTFSTLTVSNMSPEDSSIYLCSAGTLAKNIQYFGAGTRLSVL.

The chain joins TRBV28 to TRBJ2-1, with a possible D match to TRBD2 (6 bases). Germline loops: CDR1 MDHEN, CDR2 SYDVKM. The CDR3 is 15 residues long. The V end was cut by 1 base, the J end by 4 bases, with 11 bases between. For the CDR3, the DNA is TGTGCCAGCAGTTTATTACTGGGGGGTTACAATGAGCAGTTCTTC. This encodes CASSLLLGGYNEQFF.

J is TRBJ1-2 and V is TRBV6-6; TRBD1 agrees at 7 bases. Trimming took 5 bases from V and 7 from J; bases not matched to a gene: 7. CDR1 and CDR2 from the germline V gene are MNHNY and SVGAGI (reference sequence). This CDR3 is built from 13 residues. The chain's CDR3 is CASSTDRVGGYTF. The DNA for the CDR3 is TGTGCCAGCAGTACAGACAGGGTGGGTGGCTACACCTTC.

The chain recombines TRBV12-5 with TRBJ1-3; D is perhaps TRBD1 (6 bases). CDR1 is LGHNT, CDR2 FRNRAP, per germline. Trimming removed 0 bases from V and 0 bases from J, with 12 bases in between. This CDR3 is built from 17 residues. Here the CDR3 DNA reads TGTGCTAGTGGTTTGGTATCGGGACACAACTCTGGAAACACCATATATTTT. It specifies CASGLVSGHNSGNTIYF.

This chain connects TRBV11-2 to TRBJ2-1; the D gene is possibly TRBD2 (6 bases). The germline gives CDR1 SGHAT, CDR2 FQNNGV. The CDR3 loop spans 16 amino acids. V lost 8 bases and J lost 0, with 17 bases in between. CDR3 in DNA: TGTGCCAGCCGTCCATGGGGGGTCAGCTCCTACAATGAGCAGTTCTTC. Protein: CASRPWGVSSYNEQFF.

The chain employs TRBV21-1 and TRBJ1-3; the table's TRBD1 call for D was not verified on the DNA. TRBV21-1 represents a pseudogene. The CDR3 consists of 15 residues. The CDR3 bases are TGTGCCAGCGTAAGGGACAGGCCTTTTGGAAACACCATATATTTT. Translating it yields CASVRDRPFGNTIYF.

This clone was found once. The chain combines TRBV19 with TRBJ1-1, with 9 nucleotides matching TRBD1. Trimming cost V 7 bases and J 0 bases; bases outside gene matches: 21. The CDR3 is 20 amino acids. Per germline, CDR1 LNHDA and CDR2 SQIVND (reference sequence). CDR3 in DNA: TGTGCCAGTACCTCCAGGAGTGAGGGGACAGGGCCCCATATGAACACTGAAGCTTTCTTT. This codes for CASTSRSEGTGPHMNTEAFF.

The chain has TRBV29-1 and TRBJ1-1; D gene uncertain. V gave up 8 bases and J gave up 1 base, with 11 bases separating them. The CDR3 is 12 amino acids. CDR1 SQVTM and CDR2 ANQGSEA come from the germline V gene. The CDR3 is CSPPEGNTEAFF. The CDR3 bases are TGCAGCCCACCTGAGGGGAACACTGAAGCTTTCTTT.

This chain joins TRBV11-3 and TRBJ1-1; D not resolved. Trimming took 6 bases from V and 1 from J, leaving 6 bases between them. In germline, CDR1 is SGHNT, CDR2 YENEEA. The CDR3 has 12 amino acids. The CDR3 spells CASSSENTEAFF. In DNA form, the CDR3 reads TGTGCCAGCAGTTCAGAGAACACTGAAGCTTTCTTT.

This clone has only one observation. The chain employs TRBV28 and TRBJ2-5; perhaps TRBD2 as D (6 bases). V lost 4 bases to trimming and J lost 6 bases, with 18 bases between them. Per germline, CDR1 MDHEN and CDR2 SYDVKM. The CDR3 has 15 amino acids. The CDR3 sequence is CASSYRARGMKTQYF. DNA of the CDR3: TGTGCCAGCAGTTATAGGGCCCGGGGGATGAAGACCCAGTACTTC.